A single sample is the source of the 6 T cell receptor beta chains below, sequenced in a study of CD4 T cells in relation to SARS-CoV-2 and coronaviruses. Before the COVID-19 pandemic, during about 2011-2019, CD4+ T cells were taken from unexposed donors. This table comes from immunoSEQ multiplex PCR, and its TCRdb copy is limited to in-frame clones, with some not included. The sample carries nearly 70,000 clones, 90% to 95% recorded once. What was sequenced was naive CD4+ T cells from PBMCs. The subset: naive CD4+ T cells isolated by negative enrichment. The receptors here all came from a human donor in good health.

The gene calls are TRBV3-1 (or the pseudogene TRBV3-2) and TRBJ1-2; 8 positions match TRBD1. The trim removed 3 bases at V and 4 bases at J, leaving 4 bases unmatched. Germline values: CDR1 LGHDT, CDR2 YNNKEL (reference sequence). The CDR3 runs 14 residues. The DNA of the CDR3 is TGTGCCAGCAGCCAGGAACAGGGGGTCTATGGCTACACCTTC. Protein product: CASSQEQGVYGYTF.

The chain joins TRBV6-5 to TRBJ2-2; D perhaps matches TRBD1 (6 bases). CDR1 and CDR2 from the germline V gene are MNHEY and SVGAGI. With 8 bases removed from V and 5 bases from J, the gap between germline ends came to 18 bases. This CDR3 region has 15 residues. CDR3: CASGAQQQGTGELFF. DNA for the CDR3: TGTGCCAGCGGAGCTCAGCAACAGGGAACCGGGGAGCTGTTTTTT.

Details on this clone: Other DNA sequences of this sample code for an identical CDR3. The chain carries TRBV18 and TRBJ2-3; D is undetermined. Trimming cost V 3 bases and J 0 bases, with 4 bases left between them. The CDR3 totals 13 residues. Germline-derived CDR1 and CDR2 are KGHSH and LQKENI. In DNA form, the CDR3 reads TGTGCCAGCTCACCCCCAAGCACAGATACGCAGTATTTT. It codes for CASSPPSTDTQYF.

This clone was observed a handful of times. The chain joins TRBV7-8 to TRBJ1-3, with D perhaps TRBD1 (5 bases). The V end lost 6 bases, the J end lost 0 bases, and 9 bases lay between the germline ends. The CDR3 is made up of 14 amino acids. In germline, CDR1 is SGHVS, CDR2 FQNEAQ. CDR3 in DNA: TGTGCCAGCAGGGGACCGAGCTCTGGAAACACCATATATTTT. It specifies CASRGPSSGNTIYF.

This clone occurred once. The CDR3 is CASSSPGAGSENEQFF. The CDR3 DNA reads TGCGCCAGCAGTTCCCCCGGAGCGGGATCGGAAAATGAGCAGTTCTTC. This chain uses TRBV10-1 with TRBJ2-1; 7 bases are a match to TRBD2. The CDR3 is made up of 16 amino acids. Per the germline V gene, CDR1 is WNHNN and CDR2 is SYGVQD (reference sequence). With 5 bases clipped from V and 7 bases from J, the junction kept 14 bases outside the gene matches.

The CDR3 sequence: CASSQESWTSDVFSYEQYF. The CDR3 DNA reads TGCGCCAGCAGCCAAGAAAGTTGGACTAGCGACGTATTCTCCTACGAGCAGTACTTC. The chain has TRBV4-1 and TRBJ2-7, with 9 bases identical to TRBD2. Germline-derived CDR1 and CDR2 are MGHRA and YSYEKL. The CDR3 totals 19 residues. V gave up 0 bases and J gave up 0 bases; unmatched junction bases: 12.